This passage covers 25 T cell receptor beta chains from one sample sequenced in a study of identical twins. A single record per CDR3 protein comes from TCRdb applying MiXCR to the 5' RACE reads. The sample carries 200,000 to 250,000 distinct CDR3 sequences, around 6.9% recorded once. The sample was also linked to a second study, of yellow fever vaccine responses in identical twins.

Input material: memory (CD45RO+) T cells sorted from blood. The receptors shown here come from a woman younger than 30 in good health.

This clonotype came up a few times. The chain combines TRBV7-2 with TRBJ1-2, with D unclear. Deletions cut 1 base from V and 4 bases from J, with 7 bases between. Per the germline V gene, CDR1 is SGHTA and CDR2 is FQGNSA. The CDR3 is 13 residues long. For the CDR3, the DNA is TGTGCCAGCAGCTTAGGGGAGGGCTATGGCTACACCTTC. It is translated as CASSLGEGYGYTF.

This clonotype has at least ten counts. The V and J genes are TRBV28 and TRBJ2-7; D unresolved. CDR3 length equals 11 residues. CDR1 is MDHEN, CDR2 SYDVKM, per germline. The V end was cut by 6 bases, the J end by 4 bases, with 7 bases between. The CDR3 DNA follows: TGTGCCAGCAGCCACGGATACGAGCAGTACTTC. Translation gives CASSHGYEQYF.

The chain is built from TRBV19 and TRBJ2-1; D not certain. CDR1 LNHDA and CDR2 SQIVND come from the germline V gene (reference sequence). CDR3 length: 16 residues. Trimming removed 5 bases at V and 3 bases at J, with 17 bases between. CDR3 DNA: TGTGCCAGTAGTGATTCTGGTTTACTTTACTACAATGAGCAGTTCTTC. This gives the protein CASSDSGLLYYNEQFF.

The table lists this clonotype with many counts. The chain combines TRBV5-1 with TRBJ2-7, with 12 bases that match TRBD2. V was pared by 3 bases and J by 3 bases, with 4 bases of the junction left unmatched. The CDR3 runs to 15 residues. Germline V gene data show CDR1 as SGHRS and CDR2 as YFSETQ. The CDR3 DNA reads TGCGCCAGCAGCTGGACTAGCGGGACATTCTACGAGCAGTACTTC. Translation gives CASSWTSGTFYEQYF.

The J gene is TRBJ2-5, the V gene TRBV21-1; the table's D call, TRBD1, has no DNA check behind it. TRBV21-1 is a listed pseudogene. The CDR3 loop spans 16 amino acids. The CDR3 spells CASSKYTIRGWETQYF. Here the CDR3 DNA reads TGTGCCAGCAGCAAATATACAATCAGGGGTTGGGAGACCCAGTACTTC.

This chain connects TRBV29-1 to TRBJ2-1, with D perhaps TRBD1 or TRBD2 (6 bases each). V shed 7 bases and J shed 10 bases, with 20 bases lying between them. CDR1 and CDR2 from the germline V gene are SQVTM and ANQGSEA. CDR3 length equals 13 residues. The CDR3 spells CSAGGGTNGEQFF. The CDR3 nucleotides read TGCAGCGCCGGTGGGGGGACAAACGGGGAGCAGTTCTTC.

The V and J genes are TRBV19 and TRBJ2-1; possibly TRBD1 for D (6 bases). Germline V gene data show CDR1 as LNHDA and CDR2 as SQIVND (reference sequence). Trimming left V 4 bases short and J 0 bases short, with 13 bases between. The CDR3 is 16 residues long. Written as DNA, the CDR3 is TGTGCCAGTAGTACCCGGACAGTAGACTCCTACAATGAGCAGTTCTTC. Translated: CASSTRTVDSYNEQFF.

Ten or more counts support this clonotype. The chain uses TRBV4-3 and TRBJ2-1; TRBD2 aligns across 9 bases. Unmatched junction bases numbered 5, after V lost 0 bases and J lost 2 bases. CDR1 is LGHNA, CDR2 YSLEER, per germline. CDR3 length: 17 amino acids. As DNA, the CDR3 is TGCGCCAGCAGCCAAGATGCGGGAGGGCCCCCCTACAATGAGCAGTTCTTC. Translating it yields CASSQDAGGPPYNEQFF.

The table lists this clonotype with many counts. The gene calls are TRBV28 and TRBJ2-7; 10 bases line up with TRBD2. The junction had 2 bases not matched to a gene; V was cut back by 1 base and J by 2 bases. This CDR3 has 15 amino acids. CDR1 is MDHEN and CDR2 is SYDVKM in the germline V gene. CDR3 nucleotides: TGTGCCAGCAGTTTATCTAGCGGGAGAACCTACGAGCAGTACTTC. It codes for CASSLSSGRTYEQYF.

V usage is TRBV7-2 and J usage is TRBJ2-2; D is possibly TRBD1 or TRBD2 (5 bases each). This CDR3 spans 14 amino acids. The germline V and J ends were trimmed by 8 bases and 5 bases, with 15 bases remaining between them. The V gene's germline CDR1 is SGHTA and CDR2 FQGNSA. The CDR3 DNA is TGTGCCAGCCCCAGAGGGACCGCTACCGGGGAGCTGTTTTTT. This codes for CASPRGTATGELFF.

The CDR3 sequence: CATSRDGAPNTEAFF. The DNA for the CDR3 is TGTGCCACCAGCAGAGATGGGGCACCGAACACTGAAGCTTTCTTT. The rearrangement joins TRBV15 to TRBJ1-1; tentatively, D is TRBD1 (5 bases). Germline assignment: CDR1 LNHNV and CDR2 YYDKDF (reference sequence). The V gene lost 0 bases and the J gene lost 1 base, with 9 bases spanning the gap. This CDR3 region has 15 residues.

As DNA, the CDR3 is TGTGCCAGCAGGCTTTCAAAGAGCACAGATACGCAGTATTTT. This encodes CASRLSKSTDTQYF. This chain uses TRBV28 with TRBJ2-3, with D unresolved. Germline V gives CDR1 MDHEN, CDR2 SYDVKM. V lost 6 bases, J lost 0 bases, and 10 bases lay in between. This CDR3 comprises 14 residues.

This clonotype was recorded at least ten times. The CDR3 DNA reads as TGCAGTGCCGTAGGACAGATTAGCAATCAGCCCCAGCATTTT. It yields the protein CSAVGQISNQPQHF. The rearrangement joins TRBV20-1 to TRBJ1-5; D perhaps matches TRBD1 (6 bases). The CDR3 is 14 residues long. Trimming took 6 bases from V and 0 from J, leaving 12 bases between them. The germline gives CDR1 DFQATT, CDR2 SNEGSKA (reference sequence).

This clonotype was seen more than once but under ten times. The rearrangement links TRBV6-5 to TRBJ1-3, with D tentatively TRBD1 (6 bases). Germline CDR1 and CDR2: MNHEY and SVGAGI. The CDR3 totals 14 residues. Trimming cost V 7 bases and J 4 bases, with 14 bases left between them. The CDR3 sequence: CASINRERGNTIYF. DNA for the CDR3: TGTGCCAGCATTAACAGGGAAAGAGGAAACACCATATATTTT.

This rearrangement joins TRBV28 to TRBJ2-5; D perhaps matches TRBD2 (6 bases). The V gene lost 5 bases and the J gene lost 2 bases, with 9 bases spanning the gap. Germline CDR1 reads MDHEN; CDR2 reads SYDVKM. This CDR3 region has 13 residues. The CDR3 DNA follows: TGTGCCAGCAGTAAGGGAGGTCAAGAGACCCAGTACTTC. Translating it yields CASSKGGQETQYF.

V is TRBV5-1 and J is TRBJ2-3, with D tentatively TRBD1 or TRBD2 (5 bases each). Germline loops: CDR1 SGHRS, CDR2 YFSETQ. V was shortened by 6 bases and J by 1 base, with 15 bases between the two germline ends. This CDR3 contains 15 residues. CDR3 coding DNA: TGCGCCAGCACCTCGGGACCGTCACGCACAGATACGCAGTATTTT. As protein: CASTSGPSRTDTQYF. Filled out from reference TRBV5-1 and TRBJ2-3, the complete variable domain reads KAGVTQTPRYLIKTRGQQVTLSCSPISGHRSVSWYQQTPGQGLQFLFEYFSETQRNKGNFPGRFSGRQFSNSRSEMNVSTLELGDSALYLCASTSGPSRTDTQYFGPGTRLTVL.

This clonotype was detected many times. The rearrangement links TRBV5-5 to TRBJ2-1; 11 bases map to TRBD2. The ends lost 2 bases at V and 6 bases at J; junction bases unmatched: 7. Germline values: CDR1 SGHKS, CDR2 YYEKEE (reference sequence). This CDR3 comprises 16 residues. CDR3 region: CASSFQLAGVRNEQFF. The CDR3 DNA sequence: TGTGCCAGCAGCTTCCAACTAGCGGGAGTCCGCAATGAGCAGTTCTTC.

The CDR3: CASSPPVGRGEQFF. As DNA, the CDR3 is TGTGCCAGCTCACCACCGGTAGGCAGGGGTGAGCAGTTCTTC. The genes are TRBV18 and TRBJ2-1; TRBD1 might be the D (6 bases). Trimming left V 0 bases short and J 9 bases short, with 12 bases between. Per the germline V gene, CDR1 is KGHSH and CDR2 is LQKENI. There are 14 residues in the CDR3.

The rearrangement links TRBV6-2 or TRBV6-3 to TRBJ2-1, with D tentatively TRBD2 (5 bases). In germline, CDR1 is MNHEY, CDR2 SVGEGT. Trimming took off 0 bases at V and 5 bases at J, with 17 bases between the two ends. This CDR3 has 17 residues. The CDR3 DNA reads TGTGCCAGCAGTTACTCGAATTGGGTTGGAGCGGACAATGAGCAGTTCTTC. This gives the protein CASSYSNWVGADNEQFF.

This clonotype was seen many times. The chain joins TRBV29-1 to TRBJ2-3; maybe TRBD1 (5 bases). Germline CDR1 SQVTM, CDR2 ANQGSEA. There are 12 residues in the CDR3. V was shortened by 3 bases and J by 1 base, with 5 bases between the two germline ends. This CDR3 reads CSVDRGTDTQYF. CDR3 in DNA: TGCAGCGTTGACAGGGGCACAGATACGCAGTATTTT.

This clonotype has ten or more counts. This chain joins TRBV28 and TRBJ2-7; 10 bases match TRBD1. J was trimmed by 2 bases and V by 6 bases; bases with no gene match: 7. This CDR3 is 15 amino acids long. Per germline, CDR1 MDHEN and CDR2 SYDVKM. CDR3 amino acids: CASSAGQGIAYEQYF. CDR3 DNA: TGTGCCAGCAGCGCGGGACAGGGGATCGCCTACGAGCAGTACTTC.

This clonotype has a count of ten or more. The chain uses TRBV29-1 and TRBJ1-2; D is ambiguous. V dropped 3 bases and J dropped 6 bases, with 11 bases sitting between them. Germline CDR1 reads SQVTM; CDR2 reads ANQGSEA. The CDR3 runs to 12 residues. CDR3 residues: CSVDVPSHGYTF. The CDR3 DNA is TGCAGCGTTGATGTCCCGAGCCATGGCTACACCTTC.

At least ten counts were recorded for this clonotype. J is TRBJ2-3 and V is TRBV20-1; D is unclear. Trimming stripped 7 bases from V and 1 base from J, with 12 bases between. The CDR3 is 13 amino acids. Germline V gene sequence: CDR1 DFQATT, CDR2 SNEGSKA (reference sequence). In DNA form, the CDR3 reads TGCAGTGGCCTTGGGCAGGGCACAGATACGCAGTATTTT. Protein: CSGLGQGTDTQYF.

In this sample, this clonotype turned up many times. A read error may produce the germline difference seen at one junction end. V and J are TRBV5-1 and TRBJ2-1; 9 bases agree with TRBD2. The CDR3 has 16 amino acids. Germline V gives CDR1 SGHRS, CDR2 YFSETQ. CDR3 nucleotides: TGCGCCAGCAGCTGGACGGGGACTAGCTCCCACAATGAGCAGTTCTTC. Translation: CASSWTGTSSHNEQFF.

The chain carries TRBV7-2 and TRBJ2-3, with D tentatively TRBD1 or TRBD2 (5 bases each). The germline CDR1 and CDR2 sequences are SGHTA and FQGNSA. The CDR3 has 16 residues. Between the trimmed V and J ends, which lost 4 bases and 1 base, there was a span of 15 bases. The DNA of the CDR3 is TGTGCCAGCAGCTACGATATAAGGGGAGGCACAGATACGCAGTATTTT. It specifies CASSYDIRGGTDTQYF.